This TCR beta chain emerged from a study of blood T cell repertoires in COVID-19. Study summary: PBMCs, B-cell-depleted T cells, or T cells provided the cDNA or gDNA that made up the material.

The protocol was immunoSEQ multiplex PCR, while the TCRdb copy is restricted to in-frame clones and leaves out a portion. Among over 55,000 clones listed, approximately 84% were seen once. The CDR3 extends over 14 amino acids. In germline, CDR1 is MDHEN, CDR2 SYDVKM. Trimming left V 7 bases short and J 3 bases short, with 15 bases between. The chain joins TRBV28 to TRBJ1-1; D is uncertain. This receptor was obtained from a man older than 75 with COVID-19, enrolled during active disease. The specimen was peripheral blood. The CDR3 reads CASTIFGEDTEAFF. CDR3 in DNA: TGTGCCAGCACTATTTTTGGGGAGGACACTGAAGCTTTCTTT.